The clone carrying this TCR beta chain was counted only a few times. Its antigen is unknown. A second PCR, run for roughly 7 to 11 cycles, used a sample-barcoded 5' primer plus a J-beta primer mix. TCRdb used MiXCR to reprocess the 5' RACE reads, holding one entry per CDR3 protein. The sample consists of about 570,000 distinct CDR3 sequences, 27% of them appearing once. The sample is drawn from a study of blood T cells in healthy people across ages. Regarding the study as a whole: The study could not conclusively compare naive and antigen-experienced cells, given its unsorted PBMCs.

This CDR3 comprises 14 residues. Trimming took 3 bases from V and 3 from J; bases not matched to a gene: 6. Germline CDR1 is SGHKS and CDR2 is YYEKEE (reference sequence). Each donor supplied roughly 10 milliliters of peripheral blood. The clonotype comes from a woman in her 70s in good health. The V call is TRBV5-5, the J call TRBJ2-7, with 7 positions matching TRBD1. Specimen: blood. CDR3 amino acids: CASSSGTAYYEQYF. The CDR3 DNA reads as TGTGCCAGCAGCTCCGGGACAGCATACTACGAGCAGTACTTC.